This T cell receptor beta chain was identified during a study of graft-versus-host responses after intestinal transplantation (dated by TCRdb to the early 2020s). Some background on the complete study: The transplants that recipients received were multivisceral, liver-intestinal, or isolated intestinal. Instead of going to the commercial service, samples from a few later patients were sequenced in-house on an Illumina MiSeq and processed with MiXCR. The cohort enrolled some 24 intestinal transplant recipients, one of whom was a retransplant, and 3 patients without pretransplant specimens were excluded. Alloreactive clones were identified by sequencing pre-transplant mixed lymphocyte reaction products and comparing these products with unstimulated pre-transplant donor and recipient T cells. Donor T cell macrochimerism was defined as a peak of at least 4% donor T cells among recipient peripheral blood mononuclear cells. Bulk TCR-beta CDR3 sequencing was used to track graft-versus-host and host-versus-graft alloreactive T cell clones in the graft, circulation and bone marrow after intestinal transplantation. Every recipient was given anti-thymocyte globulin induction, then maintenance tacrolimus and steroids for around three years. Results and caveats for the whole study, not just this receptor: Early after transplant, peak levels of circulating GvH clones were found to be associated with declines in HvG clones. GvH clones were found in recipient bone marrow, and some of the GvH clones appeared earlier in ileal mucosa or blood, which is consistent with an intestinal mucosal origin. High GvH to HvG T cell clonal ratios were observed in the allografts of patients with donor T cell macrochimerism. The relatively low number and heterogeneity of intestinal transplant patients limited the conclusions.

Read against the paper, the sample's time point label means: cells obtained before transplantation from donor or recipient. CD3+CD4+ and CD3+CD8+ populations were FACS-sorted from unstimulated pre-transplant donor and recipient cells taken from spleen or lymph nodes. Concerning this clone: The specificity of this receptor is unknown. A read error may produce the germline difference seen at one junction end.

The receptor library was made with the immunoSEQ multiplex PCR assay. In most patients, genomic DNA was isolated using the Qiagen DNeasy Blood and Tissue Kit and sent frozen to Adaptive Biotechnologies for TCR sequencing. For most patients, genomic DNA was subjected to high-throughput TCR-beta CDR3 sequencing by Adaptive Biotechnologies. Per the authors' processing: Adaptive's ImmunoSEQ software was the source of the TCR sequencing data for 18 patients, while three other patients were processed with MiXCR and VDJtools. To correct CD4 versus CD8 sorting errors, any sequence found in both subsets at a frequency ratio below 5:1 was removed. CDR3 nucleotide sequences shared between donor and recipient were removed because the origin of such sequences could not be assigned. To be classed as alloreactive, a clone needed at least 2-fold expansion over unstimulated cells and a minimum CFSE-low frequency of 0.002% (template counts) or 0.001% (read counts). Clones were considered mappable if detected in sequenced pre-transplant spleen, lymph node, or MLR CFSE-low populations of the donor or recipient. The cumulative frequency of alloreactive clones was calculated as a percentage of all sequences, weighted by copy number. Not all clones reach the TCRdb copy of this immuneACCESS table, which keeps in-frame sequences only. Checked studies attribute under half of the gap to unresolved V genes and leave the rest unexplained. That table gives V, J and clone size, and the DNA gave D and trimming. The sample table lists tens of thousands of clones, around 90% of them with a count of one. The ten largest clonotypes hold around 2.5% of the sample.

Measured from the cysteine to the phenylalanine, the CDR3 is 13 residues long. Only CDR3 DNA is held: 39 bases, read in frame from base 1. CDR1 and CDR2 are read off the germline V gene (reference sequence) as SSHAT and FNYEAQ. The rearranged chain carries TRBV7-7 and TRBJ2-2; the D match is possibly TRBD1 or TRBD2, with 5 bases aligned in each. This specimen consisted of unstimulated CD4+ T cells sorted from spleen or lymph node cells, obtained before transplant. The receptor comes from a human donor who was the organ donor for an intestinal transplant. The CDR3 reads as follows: CASRDLRTGELFF. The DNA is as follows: TGTGCTAGCAGGGACCTACGGACCGGGGAGCTGTTTTTT.